A single sample is the source of the 15 T cell receptor beta chains below, sequenced in a study of PD-L1 blockade in urothelial cancer. Clones were sequenced by immunoSEQ multiplex PCR, and TCRdb holds only the in-frame ones, with some missing. This table has around 20,000 clones, 80% to 90% appearing once. This specimen consisted of PBMCs, obtained around atezolizumab (anti-PD-L1) treatment. The receptor set was obtained from a man in his fifties or sixties with urothelial cancer.

The rearrangement uses TRBV30 and TRBJ2-5; no reliable D call. The germline V gene has CDR1 GTSNPN and CDR2 SVGIG (reference sequence). The CDR3 is 12 residues long. V lost 3 bases and J 5 bases, leaving 10 bases between the germline ends. The CDR3 sequence: CAWREFGETQYF. For the CDR3, the DNA is TGTGCCTGGAGGGAGTTTGGCGAGACCCAGTACTTC. Drawing the rest from reference TRBV30 and TRBJ2-5, the complete variable domain is SQTIHQWPATLVQPVGSPLSLECTVEGTSNPNLYWYRQAAGRGLQLLFYSVGIGQISSEVPQNLSASRPQDRQFILSSKKLLLSDSGFYLCAWREFGETQYFGPGTRLLVL.

This clone was counted between two and nine times. The chain recombines TRBV7-2 with TRBJ2-2, with D maybe TRBD1 (6 bases). The germline V and J ends were trimmed by 5 bases and 1 base, with 11 bases remaining between them. CDR1 and CDR2 (germline): SGHTA, FQGNSA. CDR3 size: 15 residues. This CDR3 reads CASSRDRRNTGELFF. The CDR3, as DNA: TGTGCCAGCAGCCGAGACAGGAGGAACACCGGGGAGCTGTTTTTT.

Notes on this clone: The same CDR3 also results from other DNA sequences found in this sample. The V call is TRBV7-2, the J call TRBJ2-3; D remains unclear. The CDR3 is made up of 13 amino acids. CDR1 is SGHTA, CDR2 FQGNSA, per germline. Trimming took 2 bases from V and 0 from J, leaving 3 bases between them. This chain's CDR3 is CASSLPSTDTQYF. DNA for the CDR3: TGTGCCAGCAGCTTACCGAGCACAGATACGCAGTATTTT.

This clone appeared a few times. The chain is built from TRBV7-2 and TRBJ2-7; 8 nucleotides match TRBD2. This CDR3 is built from 14 residues. Looked up from germline, CDR1 is SGHTA and CDR2 is FQGNSA. J gave up 7 bases and V 6 bases, and 11 bases lay outside the gene matches. CDR3 DNA sequence: TGTGCCAGCAGTCCCGGGACTAGGTTGAGGGAGCAGTACTTC. It codes for CASSPGTRLREQYF.

In nucleotides, the CDR3 is TGTGCCAGCAGTGAATCCGCCCTAGCGGGAGCATACACCGGGGAGCTGTTTTTT. Encoded protein: CASSESALAGAYTGELFF. This chain links TRBV25-1 with TRBJ2-2; TRBD2 aligns across 10 bases. This CDR3 contains 18 residues. From germline, CDR1 is MGHDK and CDR2 SYGVNS. J lost 3 bases, V lost 1 base, and 8 bases had no gene match. The whole variable domain, remainder taken from reference TRBV25-1 and TRBJ2-2, is EADIYQTPRYLVIGTGKKITLECSQTMGHDKMYWYQQDPGMELHLIHYSYGVNSTEKGDLSSESTVSRIRTEHFPLTLESARPSHTSQYLCASSESALAGAYTGELFFGEGSRLTVL.

The rearrangement links TRBV28 to TRBJ2-1; no clear D gene. V shed 0 bases and J shed 12 bases, with 12 bases lying between them. In germline, CDR1 is MDHEN, CDR2 SYDVKM. The CDR3 is made up of 13 amino acids. The CDR3 DNA follows: TGTGCCAGCAGTTTATGGCCGAACAGTGGGCAGTTCTTC. Protein sequence: CASSLWPNSGQFF.

V usage is TRBV29-1 and J usage is TRBJ1-4; D remains unclear. The germline CDR1 and CDR2 sequences are SQVTM and ANQGSEA. This CDR3 has 14 residues. V lost 6 bases and J lost 8, with 19 bases in between. The CDR3 sequence is CSVCIGQVGEKLFF. CDR3 DNA sequence: TGCAGCGTATGCATTGGGCAGGTTGGCGAAAAACTGTTTTTT.

The J gene is TRBJ2-3, the V gene TRBV27; 14 bases are shared with TRBD2. The CDR3 sequence is 16 residues long. Trimming at V came to 6 bases and at J to 5 bases, leaving 7 bases not matched to a gene. Looked up from germline, CDR1 is MNHEY and CDR2 is SMNVEV (reference sequence). CDR3 protein: CASSLGTSGRGDTQYF. CDR3 sequence (DNA): TGTGCCAGCAGCTTAGGGACTAGCGGGAGAGGAGATACGCAGTATTTT.

The chain carries TRBV27 and TRBJ2-7; 13 bases fit TRBD2. This CDR3 region has 16 residues. Germline V lookup: CDR1 MNHEY, CDR2 SMNVEV (reference sequence). The ends lost 2 bases at V and 4 bases at J; junction bases unmatched: 5. Here the CDR3 reads CASSLVATSGRYEQYF. In DNA form, the CDR3 reads TGTGCCAGCAGTTTAGTGGCGACTAGCGGGAGGTACGAGCAGTACTTC.

The chain is built from TRBV19 and TRBJ1-1, with D possibly matching TRBD1 (5 bases). CDR1 and CDR2 from the germline V gene are LNHDA and SQIVND (reference sequence). V was cut by 4 bases and J by 2 bases, with 14 bases left in between. The CDR3 sequence is 15 residues long. The CDR3 DNA sequence: TGTGCCAGTAGTACTCTGACAGAGAAAAACACTGAAGCTTTCTTT. Amino acid sequence: CASSTLTEKNTEAFF.

The rearrangement uses TRBV5-1 and TRBJ2-5; D not resolved. V shed 0 bases and J shed 2 bases, with 11 bases lying between them. In germline, CDR1 is SGHRS, CDR2 YFSETQ. CDR3 size: 15 residues. This CDR3 reads CASSLGERWQETQYF. The CDR3 nucleotides are TGCGCCAGCAGCTTGGGTGAGCGCTGGCAAGAGACCCAGTACTTC.

The V and J genes are TRBV18 and TRBJ2-1; D gene ambiguous. Between the trimmed V and J ends, which lost 3 bases and 2 bases, there was a span of 5 bases. This CDR3 spans 13 amino acids. In germline, CDR1 is KGHSH, CDR2 LQKENI. The DNA of the CDR3 is TGTGCCAGCTCACCCAGTCCCTACAATGAGCAGTTCTTC. This translates into CASSPSPYNEQFF.

The chain combines TRBV18 with TRBJ1-6; 9 bases match TRBD1. This CDR3 has 14 amino acids. V gave up 3 bases and J gave up 7 bases; unmatched junction bases: 1. CDR1 and CDR2 (germline): KGHSH, LQKENI. The CDR3 DNA follows: TGTGCCAGCTCACCGGACAGGGGAAATTCACCCCTCCACTTT. This gives the protein CASSPDRGNSPLHF. The full variable domain, in which reference TRBV18 and TRBJ1-6 provide the parts outside the CDR3, is NAGVMQNPRHLVRRRGQEARLRCSPMKGHSHVYWYRQLPEEGLKFMVYLQKENIIDESGMPKERFSAEFPKEGPSILRIQQVVRGDSAAYFCASSPDRGNSPLHFGNGTRLTVT.

The V and J genes are TRBV5-6 and TRBJ2-7; 10 positions match TRBD2. This CDR3 contains 15 residues. Losses at the gene ends were 4 bases for V and 2 bases for J; bases not matched to a gene: 6. CDR1 and CDR2 (germline): SGHDT, YYEEEE. The CDR3, as DNA: TGTGCCAGCAGCCCTACGCTAGCGGGGGCCTACGAGCAGTACTTC. It codes for CASSPTLAGAYEQYF.

The chain recombines TRBV15 with TRBJ2-3, with 12 positions matching TRBD2. The CDR3 is made up of 15 amino acids. Germline V lookup: CDR1 LNHNV, CDR2 YYDKDF (reference sequence). V shed 0 bases, J shed 8 bases, and the junction held 3 bases outside the gene matches. CDR3 residues: CATSREGLAGPTQYF. DNA for the CDR3: TGTGCCACCAGCAGAGAAGGACTAGCGGGGCCTACGCAGTATTTT.